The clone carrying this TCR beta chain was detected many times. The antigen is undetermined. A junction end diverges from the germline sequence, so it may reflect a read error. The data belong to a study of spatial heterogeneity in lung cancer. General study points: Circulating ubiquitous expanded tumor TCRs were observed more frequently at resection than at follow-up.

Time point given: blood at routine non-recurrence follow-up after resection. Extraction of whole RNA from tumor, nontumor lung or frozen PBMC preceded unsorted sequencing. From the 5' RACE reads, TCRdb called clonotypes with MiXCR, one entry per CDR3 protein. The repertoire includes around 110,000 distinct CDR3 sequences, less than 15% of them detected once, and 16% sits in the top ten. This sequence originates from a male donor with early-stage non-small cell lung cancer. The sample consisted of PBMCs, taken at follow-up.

This CDR3 is CASSLGQSLTDTQYF. The CDR3 DNA follows: TGTGCTAGCAGCTTAGGACAGAGTCTTACCGATACGCAGTATTTT. The chain employs TRBV7-7 and TRBJ2-3; D may be TRBD1 (6 bases). Germline CDR1 reads SSHAT; CDR2 reads FNYEAQ (reference sequence). CDR3 length equals 15 residues. Using reference TRBV7-7 and TRBJ2-3 for the parts outside the CDR3, the full variable domain is GAGVSQSPRYKVTKRGQDVTLRCDPISSHATLYWYQQALGQGPEFLTYFNYEAQPDKSGLPSDRFSAERPEGSISTLTIQRTEQRDSAMYRCASSLGQSLTDTQYFGPGTRLTVL.